This is a list of T cell receptor beta chains from one sample in a study of blood T cell repertoires in COVID-19. The method was immunoSEQ multiplex PCR; TCRdb's version includes in-frame clones alone and lacks a portion of them. Among around 270,000 clones, about 85% were seen once, and the ten largest hold roughly 0.94%. Sequencing input: peripheral blood. The receptor set was obtained from a human donor with COVID-19, enrolled during active disease. The donor label of this sample is uncertain. CDR3s include the opening cysteine and the closing phenylalanine or tryptophan. The order of the fields is clone size, V gene, J gene, D gene, CDR3 DNA, CDR3 protein. D genes are given only for firm matches. Clone size appears in some rows only: once, few, many, or a class for an expanded clone.

>-|TRBV14|TRBJ1-2|TRBD1
TGTGCCAGCAGCCAGAACAGGGGGCCTAGCTATGGCTACACCTTC
CASSQNRGPSYGYTF
>-|TRBV20-1|TRBJ1-2|-
TGCAGTGCTAGTCGGGGGGGGCTCTATGGCTACACCTTC
CSASRGGLYGYTF
>-|TRBV11-2|TRBJ2-7|-
TGTGCCAGCAGCCGACTAGTCGGAACCTACGAGCAGTACTTC
CASSRLVGTYEQYF
>-|TRBV6-4|TRBJ2-1|TRBD2
TGTGCCAGCAGTGAGGCGGGGGGGACCTACAATGAGCAGTTCTTC
CASSEAGGTYNEQFF
>-|TRBV27|TRBJ2-7|TRBD2
TGTGCCAGCAGTTTTCTCTCTCGGACTAGCGGGAACTCCTACGAGCAGTACTTC
CASSFLSRTSGNSYEQYF
>-|TRBV12-3/TRBV12-4|TRBJ2-7|-
TGTGCCAGCAGTTTTGCAGGGGTGGTCGAGCAGTACTTC
CASSFAGVVEQYF
>-|TRBV7-8|TRBJ2-1|TRBD2
TGTGCCAGCAGCCGAAGACTAGCGGGAGGGAGTCTCCCGACGCCCTCCTCCTCCTACAATGAGCAGTTCTTC
CASSRRLAGGSLPTPSSSYNEQFF
>-|TRBV28|TRBJ1-6|-
TGTGCCAGCGTCCCTTTCCGGACAGCAAGCTCCTATAATTCACCCCTCCACTTT
CASVPFRTASSYNSPLHF
>-|TRBV10-3|TRBJ1-2|-
TGTGCCATCAGTGAAGCGGAGGGCGGCTACACCTTC
CAISEAEGGYTF
>few|TRBV6-5|TRBJ2-7|TRBD1
TGTGCCAGCAAAACAGGGGCCCTCTCCTACGAGCAGTACTTC
CASKTGALSYEQYF
>once|TRBV10-2|TRBJ1-1|-
TGCGCCAGCAGTGAACAACAAAACACTGAAGCTTTCTTT
CASSEQQNTEAFF
>-|TRBV20-1|TRBJ2-3|TRBD2
TGCAGTGCTAGTTCGGGGGGGAACACAGATACGCAGTATTTT
CSASSGGNTDTQYF
>-|TRBV21-1|TRBJ1-5|-
TGTGCCAGCAAGGACGGGGATCAGCCCCAGCATTTT
CASKDGDQPQHF
>-|TRBV5-1|TRBJ1-2|TRBD1
TGCGCCAGCAGCTTGGGGTGGGACAGACAACGTGGCTATGGCTACACCTTC
CASSLGWDRQRGYGYTF
>-|TRBV28|TRBJ1-1|-
TGTGCCAGCAGTTTATATTTGGGGAGCACTGAAGCTTTCTTT
CASSLYLGSTEAFF
>few|TRBV5-1|TRBJ1-4|-
TGCGCCAGCAGGTCCGATTTGGAACAGACAACTAATGAAAAACTGTTTTTT
CASRSDLEQTTNEKLFF
>few|TRBV7-9|TRBJ1-2|TRBD1
TGTGCCAGCAGCAACCCGACAGGGCTTGGCTACACCTTC
CASSNPTGLGYTF
>-|TRBV5-1|TRBJ1-6|-
TGCGCCAGCAGCCCCCGCGAAGATCAAAATTCACCCCTCCACTTT
CASSPREDQNSPLHF
>-|TRBV9|TRBJ2-4|-
TGTGCCAGCAGCCCCCGCGGGGCGGGGCAAAACATTCAGTACTTC
CASSPRGAGQNIQYF
>-|TRBV15|TRBJ1-3|TRBD1
TGTGCCACCAGCAGAGATTGGAGCACAGGGGCGGATGGAAACACCATATATTTT
CATSRDWSTGADGNTIYF
>-|TRBV27|TRBJ1-1|TRBD1
TGTGCCAGCGCGAAGGGGACAGGGTGGATGAACACTGAAGCTTTCTTT
CASAKGTGWMNTEAFF
>-|TRBV5-6|TRBJ1-2|-
TGTGCCAGCAGCTTGCCGGGGAGCTATGGCTACACCTTC
CASSLPGSYGYTF
>-|TRBV19|TRBJ2-1|TRBD1
TGTGCCAGTAGTATACCCCGGGACAGGGGGGTAGGTGAGCAGTTCTTC
CASSIPRDRGVGEQFF
>-|TRBV4-3|TRBJ1-1|TRBD1
TGCGCCAGCAGCCAAGTTCCAGGGGGGACTGAAGCTTTCTTT
CASSQVPGGTEAFF
>-|TRBV30|TRBJ2-3|TRBD1
TGTGCCTCTACAGGGGTCCCCACAGATACGCAGTATTTT
CASTGVPTDTQYF
>-|TRBV6-6|TRBJ2-7|-
TGTGCCAGCAGTTACCGAGCCTCTAGCTCCTACGAGCAGTACTTC
CASSYRASSSYEQYF
>-|TRBV7-3|TRBJ2-1|TRBD2
TGTGCCAGCAGCTCACCGGGACTAGCGGGGAGCTCCTACAATGAGCAGTTCTTC
CASSSPGLAGSSYNEQFF
>-|TRBV29-1|TRBJ2-1|TRBD2
TGCAGCGCGCGGGGAGGGGCCTACAATGAGCAGTTCTTC
CSARGGAYNEQFF
>-|TRBV7-3|TRBJ2-1|TRBD2
TGTGCCAGCAGCTCGGGACTAGCGGGGCTAGACAATGAGCAGTTCTTC
CASSSGLAGLDNEQFF
>-|TRBV5-6|TRBJ1-2|TRBD1
TGTGCCAGCAGCCCAGGGGGTGATCTAGGCTACACCTTC
CASSPGGDLGYTF
>-|TRBV6-5|TRBJ2-1|TRBD2
TGTGCCAGCAGGCGCCTAGCGGGGCTAAATGAGCAGTTCTTC
CASRRLAGLNEQFF
>-|TRBV5-5|TRBJ1-2|-
TGTGCCAGCAGCTGGTCGACAGCCTCCTATGGCTACACCTTC
CASSWSTASYGYTF
>-|TRBV18|TRBJ1-6|-
TGTGCCAGCTCACCACGGTCTGATTCCTTCGGGTCACCCCTCCACTTT
CASSPRSDSFGSPLHF
>-|TRBV7-2|TRBJ2-7|TRBD2
TGTGCCAGCAGCTTCACTAGCGGGGACGTCTACGAGCAGTACTTC
CASSFTSGDVYEQYF
>-|TRBV4-1|TRBJ2-7|TRBD2
TGCGCCAGCAGCCAAGTGGCGGGAGGGGCATACGAGCAGTACTTC
CASSQVAGGAYEQYF
>-|TRBV5-6|TRBJ2-7|TRBD1
TGTGCCAGCAGCTGGTACGGACAGGGGGCAGTAGGGGGCGAGCAGTACTTC
CASSWYGQGAVGGEQYF
>-|TRBV20-1|TRBJ1-2|TRBD1
TGCAGTGCTAGTCACCGGGACAGCAGCCTTGGCTACACCTTC
CSASHRDSSLGYTF
>-|TRBV7-9|TRBJ1-1|-
TGTGCCAGCAGGTTAACCGGGACTGAAGCTTTCTTT
CASRLTGTEAFF
>-|TRBV29-1|TRBJ2-3|-
TGCAGCGTGAGGCGGGACGGCCTCACAGATACGCAGTATTTT
CSVRRDGLTDTQYF
>-|TRBV5-1|TRBJ1-1|TRBD1
TGCGCCAGCAGCTTGGGACCGGGACAGGGGTCTCCTGAAGCTTTCTTT
CASSLGPGQGSPEAFF
>-|TRBV30|TRBJ2-5|-
TGTGCCTGGAGTTCTCAAGAGACCCAGTACTTC
CAWSSQETQYF
>-|TRBV28|TRBJ1-3|-
TGTGCCAGCAGTTTACGTCGGCCAGGGGGAAACACCATATATTTT
CASSLRRPGGNTIYF
>few|TRBV12-5|TRBJ2-7|-
TGTGCTAGTGGTTTGTCACTCCGGACCTTACAGGGCTCCTACGAGCAGTACTTC
CASGLSLRTLQGSYEQYF
>-|TRBV30|TRBJ2-7|-
TGTGCCTGGAGTGTTAGTCAGGGAGGTTACGAGCAGTACTTC
CAWSVSQGGYEQYF
>-|TRBV14|TRBJ2-7|-
TGTGCCAGCAGCCGGACAGCCTACGAGCAGTACTTC
CASSRTAYEQYF
>-|TRBV7-9|TRBJ2-3|-
TGTGCCAGCAGCTGGGGGGGGCTCATGGGCACAGATACGCAGTATTTT
CASSWGGLMGTDTQYF
>-|TRBV9|TRBJ1-4|-
TGTGCCAGCAGCACTAGTCTAGGCCCTAATGAAAAACTGTTTTTT
CASSTSLGPNEKLFF
>-|TRBV3-1/TRBV3-2|TRBJ2-1|-
TGTGCCAGCAGCCGCGAGGGTGAGCAGTTCTTC
CASSREGEQFF
>-|TRBV5-5|TRBJ2-7|-
TGTGCCAGCAAAAAACAGGGTTCCTACGAGCAGTACTTC
CASKKQGSYEQYF
>-|TRBV7-8|TRBJ2-1|TRBD2
TGTGCCAGCAGCTTAGAAGGCGGGAGCAGCTCCTACAATGAGCAGTTCTTC
CASSLEGGSSSYNEQFF
>-|TRBV7-2|TRBJ2-5|-
TGTGCCAGCAGGAGCCGACAGGTCCTCCAAGAGACCCAGTACTTC
CASRSRQVLQETQYF
>-|TRBV10-2|TRBJ1-5|TRBD1
TGCGCCAGCAGAGCCGTCGGAGGGGGCGCGGATTCGCAGCCCCAGCATTTT
CASRAVGGGADSQPQHF
>-|TRBV5-1|TRBJ2-5|TRBD1
TGCGCCAGCAGCTTGGCTAGGGGGCCCCGGGAAGAGACCCAGTACTTC
CASSLARGPREETQYF